The 31 T cell receptor beta chains given below trace back to one sample, sequenced in a study of identical twins. Each CDR3 protein is one row after TCRdb ran MiXCR on the 5' RACE reads. This table holds approximately 550,000 distinct CDR3 sequences, 20% to 25% found once. These same records also appear under a second study, on yellow fever vaccine responses in identical twins.

The sample was CD4+ T cells sorted from blood. These receptors originate from a woman younger than 35 in good health.

In its sample, this clonotype was seen a few times. The chain is built from TRBV24-1 and TRBJ2-5; D is unclear. CDR3 size: 13 residues. V dropped 3 bases and J dropped 5 bases, with 9 bases sitting between them. Germline CDR1 and CDR2: KGHDR and SFDVKD. The chain's CDR3 is CATSDANGETQYF. CDR3 coding DNA: TGTGCCACCAGTGATGCCAACGGGGAGACCCAGTACTTC.

In this sample, this clonotype turned up many times. The chain couples TRBV12-3 or TRBV12-4 to TRBJ1-1; D is perhaps TRBD1 (5 bases). This CDR3 contains 13 residues. V lost 7 bases and J 4 bases, leaving 13 bases between the germline ends. The CDR3 sequence: CASNRDAGTEAFF. CDR3 nucleotides: TGTGCCAGCAACCGGGACGCCGGCACTGAAGCTTTCTTT.

The chain carries TRBV5-1 and TRBJ2-3; D perhaps matches TRBD1 (5 bases). The CDR3 length is 16 residues. The V end lost 4 bases, the J end lost 2 bases, and 17 bases lay between the germline ends. Germline V gives CDR1 SGHRS, CDR2 YFSETQ. The DNA for the CDR3 is TGCGCCAGCAGCCTCCCCGGGCAGGGTCTCACAGATACGCAGTATTTT. Its translation: CASSLPGQGLTDTQYF.

The chain uses TRBV18 and TRBJ1-2; tentative D call: TRBD1 (6 bases). The germline gives CDR1 KGHSH, CDR2 LQKENI. The CDR3 covers 15 residues. Trimming cost V 2 bases and J 0 bases, with 10 bases left between them. The CDR3 protein is CASSPKGGANYGYTF. CDR3 DNA: TGTGCCAGCTCACCAAAGGGGGGAGCTAACTATGGCTACACCTTC.

This clonotype was recorded a few times. The V call is TRBV11-1, the J call TRBJ2-5; 9 bases are a match to TRBD2. From germline, CDR1 is SGHAT and CDR2 FQDESV (reference sequence). This CDR3 spans 18 amino acids. Trimming at V came to 4 bases and at J to 2 bases, leaving 14 bases not matched to a gene. CDR3 bases: TGTGCCAGCAGCTACAGGTCCTCAGCGGGGGGCCCTCAAGAGACCCAGTACTTC. Translation gives CASSYRSSAGGPQETQYF.

This clonotype appeared many times. CDR3 amino acids: CASQGANEQFF. DNA of the CDR3: TGTGCCAGCCAGGGGGCCAATGAGCAGTTCTTC. The chain employs TRBV12-3 or TRBV12-4 and TRBJ2-1, with 8 bases fitting TRBD1. The junction had 0 bases not matched to a gene; V was cut back by 8 bases and J by 6 bases. The CDR3 loop spans 11 amino acids.

The chain carries TRBV12-3 or TRBV12-4 and TRBJ2-3; D is undetermined. The CDR3 spans 11 residues. Trimming cost V 7 bases and J 5 bases, with 7 bases left between them. The CDR3 DNA follows: TGTGCCAGCACCTTGAGAGATACGCAGTATTTT. Its protein product is CASTLRDTQYF.

In this sample, this clonotype turned up a few times. The chain couples TRBV4-1 to TRBJ2-3; 10 nucleotides align to TRBD2. CDR1 is MGHRA and CDR2 is YSYEKL in the germline V gene. CDR3 length: 18 amino acids. Unmatched junction bases numbered 10, after V lost 0 bases and J lost 4 bases. CDR3 loop: CASSQEGLTSGTPDTQYF. The CDR3 DNA reads TGCGCCAGCAGCCAAGAGGGGCTCACTAGCGGGACCCCAGATACGCAGTATTTT.

The chain combines TRBV12-3 or TRBV12-4 with TRBJ2-5, with 8 bases that match TRBD2. The CDR3 covers 14 residues. V lost 5 bases and J lost 7; bases outside the gene matches: 9. The CDR3 DNA sequence: TGTGCCAGCAGTCCTACGGGGGGGTTGCCGACCCAGTACTTC. Residues: CASSPTGGLPTQYF.

This clonotype turned up a few times. The chain links TRBV19 to TRBJ2-1; TRBD2 aligns across 8 bases. The CDR3 has 14 amino acids. CDR1 and CDR2 from the germline V gene are LNHDA and SQIVND (reference sequence). J was trimmed by 5 bases and V by 4 bases; bases with no gene match: 4. CDR3 residues: CASSTPGLDNEQFF. The CDR3 DNA is TGTGCCAGTAGTACGCCGGGACTAGACAATGAGCAGTTCTTC.

This clonotype was recorded a few times. The chain uses TRBV7-9 and TRBJ2-3; 8 positions match TRBD2. V was pared by 3 bases and J by 2 bases, with 4 bases of the junction left unmatched. The CDR3 has 15 amino acids. CDR1 and CDR2 (germline): SEHNR, FQNEAQ (reference sequence). The chain's CDR3 is CASSLIAGNTDTQYF. Written as DNA, the CDR3 is TGTGCCAGCAGCTTGATAGCGGGGAACACAGATACGCAGTATTTT. Variable domain in full (rest from reference TRBV7-9 and TRBJ2-3): DTGVSQNPRHKITKRGQNVTFRCDPISEHNRLYWYRQTLGQGPEFLTYFQNEAQLEKSRLLSDRFSAERPKGSFSTLEIQRTEQGDSAMYLCASSLIAGNTDTQYFGPGTRLTVL.

V gene TRBV20-1 combines with J gene TRBJ2-1; TRBD2 matches 11 bases. The CDR3 runs 14 residues. Germline V gives CDR1 DFQATT, CDR2 SNEGSKA (reference sequence). V lost 3 bases and J lost 9; bases outside the gene matches: 7. The CDR3 region has the DNA TGCAGTGCTAGCAGGCTAGCGGGGGGCGGTGAGCAGTTCTTC. It codes for CSASRLAGGGEQFF.

This clonotype has at least ten counts. V gene TRBV2 combines with J gene TRBJ2-3; 8 bases line up with TRBD2. Trimming cost V 6 bases and J 1 base; bases outside gene matches: 0. The CDR3 sequence is 13 residues long. Germline V gives CDR1 SNHLY, CDR2 FYNNEI. The CDR3 loop is CASRAGGTDTQYF. The CDR3 DNA reads as TGTGCCAGCAGAGCGGGGGGCACAGATACGCAGTATTTT.

This clonotype was picked up a small number of times. This chain connects TRBV7-9 to TRBJ1-2, with 8 bases lining up with TRBD1. Germline CDR1 is SEHNR and CDR2 is FQNEAQ (reference sequence). Unmatched junction bases numbered 7, after V lost 3 bases and J lost 1 base. This CDR3 comprises 16 residues. The CDR3: CASSFSLDRVNYGYTF. The CDR3 DNA reads as TGTGCCAGCAGCTTTTCATTGGACAGGGTTAACTATGGCTACACCTTC.

The chain is built from TRBV4-2 and TRBJ2-2; D is perhaps TRBD2 (5 bases). V gave up 0 bases and J gave up 6 bases, with 14 bases separating them. Looked up from germline, CDR1 is LGHNA and CDR2 is YNFKEQ. The CDR3 totals 16 residues. CDR3 DNA: TGTGCCAGCAGCCAAGAACTAGATGCCGGGGCCGGGGAGCTGTTTTTT. Its protein is CASSQELDAGAGELFF.

This chain uses TRBV12-3 or TRBV12-4 with TRBJ2-3; TRBD2 agrees at 9 bases. This CDR3 is built from 14 residues. V was clipped by 6 bases and J by 8 bases; unmatched bases: 9. CDR3 amino acids: CASRTSGREGTQYF. CDR3 coding DNA: TGTGCCAGCAGGACCTCCGGGCGGGAGGGTACGCAGTATTTT.

This clonotype was detected ten times or more. The rearrangement uses TRBV5-5 and TRBJ2-5; 8 nucleotides line up with TRBD2. The CDR3 consists of 16 residues. Germline V gene data show CDR1 as SGHKS and CDR2 as YYEKEE (reference sequence). Germline trimming cut 3 bases from V and 1 base from J; bases unmatched to any gene: 8. CDR3 protein: CASSSPTTSGQETQYF. CDR3 DNA sequence: TGTGCCAGCAGCTCCCCAACCACTAGCGGCCAAGAGACCCAGTACTTC.

The genes are TRBV27 and TRBJ2-3; D is unresolved. CDR3 length: 14 residues. Trimming pared 8 bases from V and 6 bases from J, leaving 18 bases between. Germline V gene data show CDR1 as MNHEY and CDR2 as SMNVEV (reference sequence). The CDR3 reads CASGLGTARDTQYF. The CDR3, as DNA: TGTGCCAGCGGCCTGGGCACGGCGAGGGATACGCAGTATTTT.

This clonotype appeared a few times. The rearrangement joins TRBV20-1 to TRBJ2-1; D perhaps matches TRBD2 (6 bases). CDR1 is DFQATT, CDR2 SNEGSKA, per germline (reference sequence). This CDR3 is 13 amino acids long. Deletions cut 4 bases from V and 5 bases from J, with 12 bases between. The chain's CDR3 is CSAKKDYNNEQFF. CDR3 nucleotide sequence: TGCAGTGCTAAAAAGGACTACAACAATGAGCAGTTCTTC.

At least ten counts were recorded for this clonotype. V usage is TRBV29-1 and J usage is TRBJ1-1; 7 positions match TRBD1. V shed 7 bases, J shed 5 bases, and the junction held 7 bases outside the gene matches. Per the germline V gene, CDR1 is SQVTM and CDR2 is ANQGSEA. The CDR3 is 12 amino acids. The CDR3 protein is CSAQTGVTEAFF. CDR3 nucleotides: TGCAGCGCCCAAACAGGGGTTACTGAAGCTTTCTTT.

J is TRBJ2-5 and V is TRBV20-1; TRBD2 aligns across 7 bases. This CDR3 is 13 amino acids long. The V segment lost 3 bases and the J segment 4 bases; nucleotides outside the gene matches: 5. Per the germline V gene, CDR1 is DFQATT and CDR2 is SNEGSKA (reference sequence). CDR3 DNA sequence: TGCAGTGCTAGGGTCCCGGGGGGAGAGACCCAGTACTTC. It yields the protein CSARVPGGETQYF.

This clonotype was recorded a few times. V gene TRBV21-1 combines with J gene TRBJ2-3; TRBD1 is taken as the D call from the table, unchecked against the DNA. TRBV21-1 is reported as a pseudogene. The CDR3 length is 13 residues. CDR3 amino acids: CARKGVGTDTQYF. The CDR3 bases are TGTGCCCGCAAGGGGGTGGGCACAGATACGCAGTATTTT.

This clonotype was picked up a small number of times. The chain combines TRBV7-9 with TRBJ2-1; D is perhaps TRBD1 or TRBD2 (5 bases each). Trimming stripped 4 bases from V and 10 bases from J, with 11 bases between. In germline, CDR1 is SEHNR, CDR2 FQNEAQ (reference sequence). The CDR3 length is 12 residues. DNA for the CDR3: TGTGCCAGCAGCTCCCAGTGGGGGGAGCAGTTCTTC. It translates to CASSSQWGEQFF. The full variable domain, completed using reference TRBV7-9 and TRBJ2-1, is DTGVSQNPRHKITKRGQNVTFRCDPISEHNRLYWYRQTLGQGPEFLTYFQNEAQLEKSRLLSDRFSAERPKGSFSTLEIQRTEQGDSAMYLCASSSQWGEQFFGPGTRLTVL.

In this sample, this clonotype turned up once. The chain uses TRBV5-1 and TRBJ1-1; D uncertain. Per germline, CDR1 SGHRS and CDR2 YFSETQ. The CDR3 contains 13 residues. The V end was cut by 2 bases, the J end by 5 bases, with 10 bases between. CDR3 coding DNA: TGCGCCAGCAGCTTAAATCTTCGGACTGAAGCTTTCTTT. It encodes CASSLNLRTEAFF.

The V call is TRBV20-1, the J call TRBJ2-5; 9 nucleotides match TRBD2. With 3 bases clipped from V and 4 bases from J, the junction kept 6 bases outside the gene matches. The germline gives CDR1 DFQATT, CDR2 SNEGSKA (reference sequence). The CDR3 loop spans 14 amino acids. The chain's CDR3 is CSASPGTSLETQYF. The CDR3 region has the DNA TGCAGTGCTAGTCCCGGGACTAGCTTAGAGACCCAGTACTTC.

This sequence joins TRBV19 and TRBJ2-2, with TRBD2 identical over 11 bases. The CDR3 has 18 residues. CDR1 and CDR2 from the germline V gene are LNHDA and SQIVND (reference sequence). The V segment lost 3 bases and the J segment 2 bases; nucleotides outside the gene matches: 8. The CDR3 protein is CASSIHPSGGPNTGELFF. CDR3 coding DNA: TGTGCCAGTAGTATTCATCCTAGCGGGGGGCCAAACACCGGGGAGCTGTTTTTT.

The table lists this clonotype with a few counts. V gene TRBV20-1 combines with J gene TRBJ1-5; no definite D call. The CDR3 has 14 residues. V was clipped by 1 base and J by 0 bases, with 7 bases between them. Germline V gene data show CDR1 as DFQATT and CDR2 as SNEGSKA (reference sequence). Here the CDR3 DNA reads TGCAGTGCTAGAGGTCAGAATAGCAATCAGCCCCAGCATTTT. Amino acid sequence: CSARGQNSNQPQHF.

This clonotype came up a few times. This sequence joins TRBV25-1 and TRBJ2-1; unclear D gene. Trimming took off 7 bases at V and 5 bases at J, with 12 bases between the two ends. The CDR3 covers 13 residues. Germline CDR1 and CDR2: MGHDK and SYGVNS. CDR3 DNA sequence: TGTGCCAGCATCTCAAATAATAACAATGAGCAGTTCTTC. It specifies CASISNNNNEQFF.

This clonotype appeared a few times. The J gene is TRBJ1-2, the V gene TRBV5-5; 10 bases map to TRBD1. The CDR3 runs to 13 residues. V lost 6 bases and J lost 4; bases outside the gene matches: 3. Looked up from germline, CDR1 is SGHKS and CDR2 is YYEKEE (reference sequence). For the CDR3, the DNA is TGTGCCAGCACCCGGACAGGGGGCTATGGCTACACCTTC. It translates to CASTRTGGYGYTF. Based on the CDR3 plus reference TRBV5-5 and TRBJ1-2, the full variable domain is DAGVTQSPTHLIKTRGQQVTLRCSPISGHKSVSWYQQVLGQGPQFIFQYYEKEERGRGNFPDRFSARQFPNYSSELNVNALLLGDSALYLCASTRTGGYGYTFGSGTRLTVV.

This sequence joins TRBV20-1 and TRBJ2-1; weak D call: TRBD2 (6 bases). Trimming took 1 base from V and 5 from J, leaving 9 bases between them. Germline V lookup: CDR1 DFQATT, CDR2 SNEGSKA (reference sequence). The CDR3 extends over 13 amino acids. As DNA, the CDR3 is TGCAGTGCTAGAGGGGACTGGGACAATGAGCAGTTCTTC. It translates to CSARGDWDNEQFF.

This sequence joins TRBV20-1 and TRBJ2-1, with TRBD2 identical over 9 bases. Trimming at V came to 3 bases and at J to 4 bases, leaving 4 bases not matched to a gene. CDR3 length equals 14 residues. The V gene's germline CDR1 is DFQATT and CDR2 SNEGSKA (reference sequence). Written as DNA, the CDR3 is TGCAGTGCTAGCCCTAGCGGGGTTTACAATGAGCAGTTCTTC. Its translation: CSASPSGVYNEQFF.